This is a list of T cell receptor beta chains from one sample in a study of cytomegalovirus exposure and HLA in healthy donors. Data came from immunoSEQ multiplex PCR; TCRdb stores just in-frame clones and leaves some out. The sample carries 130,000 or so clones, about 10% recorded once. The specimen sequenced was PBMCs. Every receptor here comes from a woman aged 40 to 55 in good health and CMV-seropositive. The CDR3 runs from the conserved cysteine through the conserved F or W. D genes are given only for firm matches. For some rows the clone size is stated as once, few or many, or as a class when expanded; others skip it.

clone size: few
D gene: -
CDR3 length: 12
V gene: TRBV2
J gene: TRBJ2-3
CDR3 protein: CATGDSTDTQYF
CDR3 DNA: TGTGCCACGGGGGACAGCACAGATACGCAGTATTTT

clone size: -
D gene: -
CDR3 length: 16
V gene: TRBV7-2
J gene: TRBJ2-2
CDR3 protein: CASSLGGTVNTGELFF
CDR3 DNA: TGTGCCAGCAGCTTAGGCGGGACAGTTAACACCGGGGAGCTGTTTTTT

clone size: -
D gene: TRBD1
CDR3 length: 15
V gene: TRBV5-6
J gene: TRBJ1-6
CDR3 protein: CASSSGQVWNSPLHF
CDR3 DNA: TGTGCCAGCAGCTCTGGACAGGTTTGGAATTCACCCCTCCACTTT

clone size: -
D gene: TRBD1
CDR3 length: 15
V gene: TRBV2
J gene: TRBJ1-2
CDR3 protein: CASSDTGAAYYGYTF
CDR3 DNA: TGTGCCAGCAGCGATACAGGGGCCGCATATTATGGCTACACCTTC

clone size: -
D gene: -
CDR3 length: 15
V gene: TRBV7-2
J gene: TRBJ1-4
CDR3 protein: CASSLSAAGAEKLFF
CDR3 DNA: TGTGCCAGCAGCTTAAGTGCTGCAGGGGCTGAAAAACTGTTTTTT

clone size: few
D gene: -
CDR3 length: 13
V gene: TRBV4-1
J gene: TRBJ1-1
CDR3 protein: CASSLGGNTEAFF
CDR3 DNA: TGCGCCAGCAGCCTCGGCGGGAACACTGAAGCTTTCTTT

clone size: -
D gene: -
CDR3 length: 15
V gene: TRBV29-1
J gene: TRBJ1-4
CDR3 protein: CSARRTDATNEKLFF
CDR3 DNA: TGCAGCGCCCGACGGACAGACGCAACTAATGAAAAACTGTTTTTT

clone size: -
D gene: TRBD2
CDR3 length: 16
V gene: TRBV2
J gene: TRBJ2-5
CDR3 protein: CASSPGLAGGQETQYF
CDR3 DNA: TGTGCCAGCAGTCCGGGACTAGCGGGGGGGCAGGAGACCCAGTACTTC

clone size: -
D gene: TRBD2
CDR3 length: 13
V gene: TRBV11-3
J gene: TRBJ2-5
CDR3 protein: CASSAGLVETQYF
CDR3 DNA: TGTGCCAGCAGCGCCGGACTAGTGGAGACCCAGTACTTC

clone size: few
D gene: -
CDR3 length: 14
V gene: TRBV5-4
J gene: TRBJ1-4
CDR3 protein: CASSLEVTDEKLFF
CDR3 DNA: TGTGCCAGCAGCTTGGAGGTCACAGATGAAAAACTGTTTTTT

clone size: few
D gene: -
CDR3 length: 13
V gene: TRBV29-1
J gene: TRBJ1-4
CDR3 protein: CSVRGRTNEKLFF
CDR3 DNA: TGCAGCGTGAGGGGGAGAACTAATGAAAAACTGTTTTTT

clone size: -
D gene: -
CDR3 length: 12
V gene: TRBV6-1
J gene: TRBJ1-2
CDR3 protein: CASVGGAFGYTF
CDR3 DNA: TGTGCCAGCGTCGGGGGGGCTTTCGGCTACACCTTC

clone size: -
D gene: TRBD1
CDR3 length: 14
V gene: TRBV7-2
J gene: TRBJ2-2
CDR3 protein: CASRSGQGYGELFF
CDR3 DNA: TGTGCCAGCAGATCCGGACAGGGCTACGGGGAGCTGTTTTTT

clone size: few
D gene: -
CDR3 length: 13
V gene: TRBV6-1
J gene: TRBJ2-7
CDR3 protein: CASSEPTSKEQYF
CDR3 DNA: TGTGCCAGCAGTGAGCCGACTAGTAAGGAGCAGTACTTC

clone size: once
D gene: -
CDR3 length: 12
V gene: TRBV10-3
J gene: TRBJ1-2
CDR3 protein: CAISGLDYGYTF
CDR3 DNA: TGTGCCATCAGTGGTCTAGACTATGGCTACACCTTC

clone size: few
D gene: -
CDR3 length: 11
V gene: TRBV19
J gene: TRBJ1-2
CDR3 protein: CASKWGPGYTF
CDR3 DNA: TGTGCCAGTAAGTGGGGGCCTGGCTACACCTTC

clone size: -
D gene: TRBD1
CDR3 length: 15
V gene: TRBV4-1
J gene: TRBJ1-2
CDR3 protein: CASSHSPGQGAGYTF
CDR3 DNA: TGCGCCAGCAGCCATTCCCCGGGACAGGGGGCTGGCTACACCTTC

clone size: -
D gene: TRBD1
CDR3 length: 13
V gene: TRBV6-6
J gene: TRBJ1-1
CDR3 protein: CASRDRVNTEAFF
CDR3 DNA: TGTGCCAGCAGGGACAGGGTGAACACTGAAGCTTTCTTT

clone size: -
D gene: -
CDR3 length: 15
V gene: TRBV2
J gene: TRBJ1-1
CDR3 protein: CASSLRPGAHTEAFF
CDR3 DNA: TGTGCCAGCAGTTTACGACCAGGGGCACACACTGAAGCTTTCTTT

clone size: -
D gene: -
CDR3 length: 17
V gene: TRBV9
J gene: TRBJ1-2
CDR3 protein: CASSVAGHIGDDYGYTF
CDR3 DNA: TGTGCCAGCAGCGTAGCTGGGCACATCGGGGATGACTATGGCTACACCTTC

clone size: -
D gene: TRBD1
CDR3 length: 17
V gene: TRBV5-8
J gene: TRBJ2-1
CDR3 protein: CASSFAGTGATYNEQFF
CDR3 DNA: TGTGCCAGCAGCTTTGCCGGGACAGGGGCGACCTACAATGAGCAGTTCTTC

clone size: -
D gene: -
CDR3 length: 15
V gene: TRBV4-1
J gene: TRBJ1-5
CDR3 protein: CASNQDHGGNQPQHF
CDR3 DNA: TGCGCCAGCAACCAAGATCACGGGGGCAATCAGCCCCAGCATTTT

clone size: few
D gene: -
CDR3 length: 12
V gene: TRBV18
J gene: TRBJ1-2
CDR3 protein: CASSGTNYGYTF
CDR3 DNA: TGTGCCAGCTCAGGGACAAACTATGGCTACACCTTC

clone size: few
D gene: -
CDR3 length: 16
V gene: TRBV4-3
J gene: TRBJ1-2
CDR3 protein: CASSQDVSGRARGYTF
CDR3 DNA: TGCGCCAGCAGCCAAGATGTTTCAGGCCGCGCCAGAGGCTACACCTTC

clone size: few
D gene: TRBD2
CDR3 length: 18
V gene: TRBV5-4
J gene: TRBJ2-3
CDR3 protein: CASSLSKTSGGQGDTQYF
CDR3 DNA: TGTGCCAGCAGCCTATCGAAGACTAGCGGGGGCCAAGGAGATACGCAGTATTTT

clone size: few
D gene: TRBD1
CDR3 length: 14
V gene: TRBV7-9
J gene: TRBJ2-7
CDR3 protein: CASSLQGATYEQYF
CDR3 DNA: TGTGCCAGCAGCTTACAGGGGGCCACCTACGAGCAGTACTTC

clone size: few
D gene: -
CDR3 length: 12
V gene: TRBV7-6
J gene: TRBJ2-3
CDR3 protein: CASSLEGLAQYF
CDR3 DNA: TGTGCCAGCAGCTTAGAGGGACTGGCACAATATTTT

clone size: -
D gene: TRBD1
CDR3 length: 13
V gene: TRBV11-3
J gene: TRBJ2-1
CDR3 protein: CASSPRQGYEQFF
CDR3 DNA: TGTGCCAGCAGCCCGAGACAGGGCTATGAGCAGTTCTTC

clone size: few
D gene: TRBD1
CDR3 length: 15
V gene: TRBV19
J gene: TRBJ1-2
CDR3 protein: CASSSLTGGNYGYTF
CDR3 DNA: TGTGCCAGTAGTTCCTTGACAGGGGGTAACTATGGCTACACCTTC

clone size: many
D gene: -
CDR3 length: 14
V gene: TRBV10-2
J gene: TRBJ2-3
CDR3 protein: CASSETDPTDTQYF
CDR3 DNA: TGCGCCAGCAGTGAGACAGACCCCACAGATACGCAGTATTTT

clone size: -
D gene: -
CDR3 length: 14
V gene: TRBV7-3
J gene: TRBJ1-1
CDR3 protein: CASSVTGLATEAFF
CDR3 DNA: TGTGCCAGCAGCGTCACGGGACTAGCCACTGAAGCTTTCTTT

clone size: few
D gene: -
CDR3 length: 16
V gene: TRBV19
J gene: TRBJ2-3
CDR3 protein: CASSIGVDTGRDTQYF
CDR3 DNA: TGTGCCAGTAGTATTGGGGTGGACACGGGTAGGGATACGCAGTATTTT

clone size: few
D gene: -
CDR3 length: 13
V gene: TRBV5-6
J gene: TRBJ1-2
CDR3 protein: CASRESQNYGYTF
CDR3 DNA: TGTGCCAGCAGGGAGTCCCAGAACTATGGCTACACCTTC

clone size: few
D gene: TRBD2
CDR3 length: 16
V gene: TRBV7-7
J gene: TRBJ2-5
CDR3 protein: CASSLGLAGAQETQYF
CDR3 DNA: TGTGCCAGCAGCTTAGGGCTAGCGGGGGCCCAAGAGACCCAGTACTTC

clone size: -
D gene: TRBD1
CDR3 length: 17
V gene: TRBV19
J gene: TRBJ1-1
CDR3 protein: CASSTEWGQVKNTEAFF
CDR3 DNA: TGTGCCAGTAGTACAGAGTGGGGACAGGTGAAGAACACTGAAGCTTTCTTT

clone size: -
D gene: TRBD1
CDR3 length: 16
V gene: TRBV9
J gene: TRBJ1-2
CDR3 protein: CASSSRQGGGDYGYTF
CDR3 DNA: TGTGCCAGCAGCTCCCGACAGGGCGGTGGCGACTATGGCTACACCTTC

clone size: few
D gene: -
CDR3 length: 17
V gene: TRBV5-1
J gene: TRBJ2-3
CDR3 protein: CASSLEKLAGSTDTQYF
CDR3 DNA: TGCGCCAGCAGCTTAGAAAAACTGGCCGGGAGCACAGATACGCAGTATTTT

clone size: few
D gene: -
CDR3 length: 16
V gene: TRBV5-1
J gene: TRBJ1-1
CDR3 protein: CASSTTGNSMNTEAFF
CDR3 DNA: TGCGCCAGCAGTACAACAGGGAACAGTATGAACACTGAAGCTTTCTTT

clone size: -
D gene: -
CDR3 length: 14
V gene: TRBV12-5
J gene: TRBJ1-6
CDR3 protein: CASGLEQSLSPLHF
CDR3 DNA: TGTGCTAGTGGTTTGGAACAGTCCCTTTCACCCCTCCACTTT

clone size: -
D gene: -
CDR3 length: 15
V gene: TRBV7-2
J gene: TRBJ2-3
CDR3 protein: CASSLLATGGDTQYF
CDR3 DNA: TGTGCCAGCAGCCTTTTGGCGACAGGAGGAGATACGCAGTATTTT

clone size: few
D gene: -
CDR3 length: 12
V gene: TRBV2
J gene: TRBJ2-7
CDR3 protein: CASTLDRYEQYF
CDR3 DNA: TGTGCCAGCACCCTAGACAGGTACGAGCAGTACTTC

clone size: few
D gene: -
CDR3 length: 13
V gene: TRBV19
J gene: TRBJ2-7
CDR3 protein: CASSIRDNYEQYF
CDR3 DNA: TGTGCCAGTAGTATAAGGGACAACTACGAGCAGTACTTC

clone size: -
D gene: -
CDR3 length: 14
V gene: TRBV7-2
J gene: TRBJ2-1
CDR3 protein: CASSLGGGLNEQFF
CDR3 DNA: TGTGCCAGCAGCTTAGGGGGGGGGCTCAATGAGCAGTTCTTC

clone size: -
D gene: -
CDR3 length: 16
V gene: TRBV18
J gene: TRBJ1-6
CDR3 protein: CASSPGGSSYNSPLRF
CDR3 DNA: TGTGCCAGCTCACCTGGAGGGAGCTCCTATAATTCACCCCTCCGCTTT

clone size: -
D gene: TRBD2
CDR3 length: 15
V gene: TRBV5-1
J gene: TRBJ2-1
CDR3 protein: CASSLAGFSYNEQFF
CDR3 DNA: TGCGCCAGCAGCCTAGCGGGGTTCTCCTACAATGAGCAGTTCTTC

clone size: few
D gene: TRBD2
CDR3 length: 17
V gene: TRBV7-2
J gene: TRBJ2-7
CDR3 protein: CASSLEPSGGLRDEQYF
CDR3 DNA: TGTGCCAGCAGCTTAGAGCCTAGCGGGGGGTTGAGGGACGAGCAGTACTTC

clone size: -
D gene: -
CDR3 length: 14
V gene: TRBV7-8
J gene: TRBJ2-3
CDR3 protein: CASSLGQDTDTQYF
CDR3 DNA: TGTGCCAGCAGCTTAGGACAGGACACAGATACGCAGTATTTT

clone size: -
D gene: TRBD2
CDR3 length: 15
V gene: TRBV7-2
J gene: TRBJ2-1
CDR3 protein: CASSLAVRGENGQFF
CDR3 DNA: TGTGCCAGCAGCTTAGCTGTGCGGGGGGAGAATGGGCAGTTCTTC

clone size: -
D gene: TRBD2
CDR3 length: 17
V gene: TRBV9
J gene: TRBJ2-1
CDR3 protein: CASSLEAPRGAYNEQFF
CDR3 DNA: TGTGCCAGCAGCCTCGAGGCACCCCGGGGGGCCTACAATGAGCAGTTCTTC

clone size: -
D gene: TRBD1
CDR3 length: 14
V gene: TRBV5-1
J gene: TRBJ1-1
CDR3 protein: CASQRDRGSSEAFF
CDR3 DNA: TGCGCCAGCCAGAGGGACAGGGGAAGTTCCGAAGCTTTCTTT

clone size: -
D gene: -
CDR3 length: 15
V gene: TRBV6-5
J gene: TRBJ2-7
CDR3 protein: CASSRTRQDSYEQYF
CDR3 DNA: TGTGCCAGCAGCCGCACACGACAGGATTCCTACGAGCAGTACTTC

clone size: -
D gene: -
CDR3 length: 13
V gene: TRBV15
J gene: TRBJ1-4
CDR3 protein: CATSRAGNEKLFF
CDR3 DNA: TGTGCCACCAGCAGAGCGGGGAATGAAAAACTGTTTTTT

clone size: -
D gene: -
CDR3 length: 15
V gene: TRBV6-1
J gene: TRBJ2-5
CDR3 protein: CASSPRLGLVETQYF
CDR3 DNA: TGTGCCAGCAGTCCACGACTGGGTTTAGTTGAGACCCAGTACTTC